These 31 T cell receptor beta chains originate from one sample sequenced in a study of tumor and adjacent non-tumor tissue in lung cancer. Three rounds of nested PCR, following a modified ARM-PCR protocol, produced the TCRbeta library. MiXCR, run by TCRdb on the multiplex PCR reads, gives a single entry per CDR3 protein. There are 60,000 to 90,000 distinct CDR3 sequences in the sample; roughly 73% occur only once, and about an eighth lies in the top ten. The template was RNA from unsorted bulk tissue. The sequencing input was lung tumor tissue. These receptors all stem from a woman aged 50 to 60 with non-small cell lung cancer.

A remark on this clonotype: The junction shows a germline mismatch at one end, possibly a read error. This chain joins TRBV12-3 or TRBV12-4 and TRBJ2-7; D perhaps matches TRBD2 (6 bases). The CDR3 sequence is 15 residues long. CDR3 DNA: TGTGCCAGCAGTTCTTTGAGCGGGCGTCAGGGCGAGCGGTACTTC. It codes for CASSSLSGRQGERYF.

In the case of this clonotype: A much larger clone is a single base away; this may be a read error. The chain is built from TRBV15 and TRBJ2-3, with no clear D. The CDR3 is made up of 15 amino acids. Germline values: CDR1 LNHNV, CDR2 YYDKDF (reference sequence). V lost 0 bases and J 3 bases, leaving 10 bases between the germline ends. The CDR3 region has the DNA TGTGCCACCAGCAGAGAAGGGATAGGGACAGATACGCAGTATTTT. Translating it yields CATSREGIGTDTQYF.

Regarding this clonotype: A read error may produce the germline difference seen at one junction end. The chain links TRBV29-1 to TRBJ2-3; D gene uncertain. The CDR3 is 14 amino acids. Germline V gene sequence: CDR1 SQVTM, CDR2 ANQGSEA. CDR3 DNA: TGCAGTGTTGCCCGGATAGGAGCAGGAGATACGCAGTATTTT. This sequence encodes CSVARIGAGDTQYF.

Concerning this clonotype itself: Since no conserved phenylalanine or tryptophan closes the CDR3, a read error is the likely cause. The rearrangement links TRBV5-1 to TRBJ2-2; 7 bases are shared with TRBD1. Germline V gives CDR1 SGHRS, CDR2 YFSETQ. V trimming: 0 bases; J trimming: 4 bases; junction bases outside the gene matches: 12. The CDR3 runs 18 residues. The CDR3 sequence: CASSLVGGAFPITGELFC. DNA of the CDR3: TGCGCCAGCAGCTTGGTAGGGGGCGCTTTCCCGATCACCGGGGAGCTGTTTTGT.

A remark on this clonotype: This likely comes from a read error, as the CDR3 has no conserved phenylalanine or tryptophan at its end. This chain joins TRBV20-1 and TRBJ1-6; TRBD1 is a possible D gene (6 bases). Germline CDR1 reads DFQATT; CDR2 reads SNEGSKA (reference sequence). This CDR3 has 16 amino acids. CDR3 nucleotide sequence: TGCAGTACTAGGTTCAGGACAGCGTCATATAATTCACCCCTCCACTCT. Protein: CSTRFRTASYNSPLHS.

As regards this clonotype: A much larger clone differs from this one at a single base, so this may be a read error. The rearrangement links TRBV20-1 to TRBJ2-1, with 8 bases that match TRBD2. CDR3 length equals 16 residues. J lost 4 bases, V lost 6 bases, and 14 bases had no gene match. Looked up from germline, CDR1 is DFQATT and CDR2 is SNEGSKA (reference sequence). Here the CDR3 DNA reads TGCAGTGCGTTCCCCCTATGGAGCGGGAGTTACAATGAGCAGTTCTTC. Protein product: CSAFPLWSGSYNEQFF.

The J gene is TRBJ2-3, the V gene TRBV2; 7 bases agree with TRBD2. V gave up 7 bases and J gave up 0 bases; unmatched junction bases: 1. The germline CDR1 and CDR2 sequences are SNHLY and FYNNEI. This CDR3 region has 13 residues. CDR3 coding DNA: TGTGCCAGCAAGGGAGGGAGCACAGATACGCAGTATTTT. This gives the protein CASKGGSTDTQYF.

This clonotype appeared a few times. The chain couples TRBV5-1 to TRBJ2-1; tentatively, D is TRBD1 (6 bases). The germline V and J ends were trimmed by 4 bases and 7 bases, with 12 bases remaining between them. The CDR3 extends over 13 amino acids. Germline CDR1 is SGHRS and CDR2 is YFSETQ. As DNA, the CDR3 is TGCGCCAGCAGCCAAGTAGACAGGAATGAGCAGTTCTTC. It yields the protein CASSQVDRNEQFF.

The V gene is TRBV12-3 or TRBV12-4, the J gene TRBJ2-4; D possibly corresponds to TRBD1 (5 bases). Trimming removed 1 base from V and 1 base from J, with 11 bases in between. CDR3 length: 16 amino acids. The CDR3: CASSLGTRHAKNIQYF. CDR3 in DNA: TGTGCCAGCAGTTTAGGGACACGCCACGCCAAAAACATTCAGTACTTC.

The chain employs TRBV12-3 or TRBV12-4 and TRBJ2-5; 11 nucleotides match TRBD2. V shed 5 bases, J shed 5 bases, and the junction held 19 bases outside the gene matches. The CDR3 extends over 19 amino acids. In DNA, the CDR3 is TGTGCCAGCAGTCACGGGCACGGGACTAGCGGCTCCAGGGTGGAGACCCAGTACTTC. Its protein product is CASSHGHGTSGSRVETQYF.

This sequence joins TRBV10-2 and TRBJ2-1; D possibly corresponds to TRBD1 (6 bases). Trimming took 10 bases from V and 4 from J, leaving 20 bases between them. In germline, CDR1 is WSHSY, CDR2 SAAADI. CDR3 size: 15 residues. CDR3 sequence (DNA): TGCGCCAACAGGGACATACTAGAGCAGTACAATGAGCAGTTCTTC. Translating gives CANRDILEQYNEQFF.

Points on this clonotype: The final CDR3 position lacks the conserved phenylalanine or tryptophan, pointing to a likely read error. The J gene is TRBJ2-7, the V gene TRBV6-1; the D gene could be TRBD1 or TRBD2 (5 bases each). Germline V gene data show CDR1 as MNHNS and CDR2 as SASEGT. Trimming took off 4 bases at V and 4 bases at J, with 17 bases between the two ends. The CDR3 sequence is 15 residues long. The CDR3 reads CASSGGITSSYEQYL. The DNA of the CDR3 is TGTGCCAGCAGTGGGGGGATAACGAGCAGTTACGAGCAGTACCTT.

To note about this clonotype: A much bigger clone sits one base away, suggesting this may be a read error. Written as DNA, the CDR3 is TGCGCCAGCAGCTTGGTGGACAGGGGAGGCCCTTTGGACTACACCTTC. It codes for CASSLVDRGGPLDYTF. This chain joins TRBV5-1 and TRBJ1-2; the match to TRBD1 covers 9 bases. The length of the CDR3 is 16 residues. V dropped 0 bases and J dropped 10; count of bases not matched to a gene: 13. The germline V gene encodes CDR1 SGHRS and CDR2 YFSETQ.

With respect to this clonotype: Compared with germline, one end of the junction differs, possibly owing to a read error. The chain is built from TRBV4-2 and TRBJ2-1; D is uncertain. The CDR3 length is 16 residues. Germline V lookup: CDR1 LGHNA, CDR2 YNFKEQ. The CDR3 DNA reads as TGTGCCAGCAGCCAAACCCGGAACTACAAAAACAATAAGCAGTTCTTC. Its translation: CASSQTRNYKNNKQFF.

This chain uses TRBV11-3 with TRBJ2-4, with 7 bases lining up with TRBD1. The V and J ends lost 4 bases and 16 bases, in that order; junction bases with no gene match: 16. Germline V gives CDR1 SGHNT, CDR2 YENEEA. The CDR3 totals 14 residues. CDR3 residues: CASSSTEEGGTQYF. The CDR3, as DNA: TGTGCCAGCAGCTCAACAGAGGAAGGGGGCACTCAATACTTC.

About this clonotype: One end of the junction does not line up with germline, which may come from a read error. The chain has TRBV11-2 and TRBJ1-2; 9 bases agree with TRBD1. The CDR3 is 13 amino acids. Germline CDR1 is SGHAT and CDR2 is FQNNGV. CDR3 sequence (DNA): TGCGCCAGCAGCTTAGACAGGGGGGGTGGATACACCTTC. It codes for CASSLDRGGGYTF.

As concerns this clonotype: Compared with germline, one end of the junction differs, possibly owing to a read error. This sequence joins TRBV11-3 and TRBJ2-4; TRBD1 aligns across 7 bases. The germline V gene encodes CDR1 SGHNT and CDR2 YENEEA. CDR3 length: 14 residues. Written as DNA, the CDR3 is TGCGCCAGCAGCTCAACAAGGGAAGGGGGCATTCACTACTTC. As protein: CASSSTREGGIHYF.

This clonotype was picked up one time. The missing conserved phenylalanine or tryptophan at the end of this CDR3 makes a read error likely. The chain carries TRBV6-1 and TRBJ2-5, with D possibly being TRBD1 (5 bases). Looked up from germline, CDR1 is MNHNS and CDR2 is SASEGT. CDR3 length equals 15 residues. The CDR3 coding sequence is TGTGCCAGCAACAGACAATGGTGGGGCCAAGAGTCCCAGTACCTC. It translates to CASNRQWWGQESQYL.

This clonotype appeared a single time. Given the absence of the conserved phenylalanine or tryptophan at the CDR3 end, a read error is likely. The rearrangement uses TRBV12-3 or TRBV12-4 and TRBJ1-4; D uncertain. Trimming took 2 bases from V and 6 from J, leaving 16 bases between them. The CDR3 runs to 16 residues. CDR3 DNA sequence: TGTGCCAGCAGTTTAAGGCGCGGGGTTGGCCATGAAAAACTGTTTCTT. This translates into CASSLRRGVGHEKLFL.

CDR3 in amino acids: CASSFLRTGSTYEQYF. In DNA form, the CDR3 reads TGTGCCAGCAGTTTTCTCAGGACAGGCAGCACCTACGAGCAGTACTTC. The chain recombines TRBV28 with TRBJ2-7; TRBD1 agrees at 7 bases. This CDR3 is built from 16 residues. Germline V lookup: CDR1 MDHEN, CDR2 SYDVKM. V was clipped by 3 bases and J by 2 bases; unmatched bases: 10.

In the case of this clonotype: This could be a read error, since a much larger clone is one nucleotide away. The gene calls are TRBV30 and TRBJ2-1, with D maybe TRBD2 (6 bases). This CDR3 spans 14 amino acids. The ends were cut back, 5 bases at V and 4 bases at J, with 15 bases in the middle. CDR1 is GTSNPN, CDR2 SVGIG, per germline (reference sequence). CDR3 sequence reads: CAWSRESRYNEQFF. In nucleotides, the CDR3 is TGTGCCTGGTCCCGGGAGTCCCGTTACAATGAGCAGTTCTTC.

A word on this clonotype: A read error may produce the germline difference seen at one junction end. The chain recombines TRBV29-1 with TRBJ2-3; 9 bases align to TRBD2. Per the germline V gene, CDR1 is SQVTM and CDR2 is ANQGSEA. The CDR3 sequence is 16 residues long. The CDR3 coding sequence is TGCAGCGTCCGAAGGGGGCTAGCGGGATCAGCAGATTCGCAGTATTTT. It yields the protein CSVRRGLAGSADSQYF.

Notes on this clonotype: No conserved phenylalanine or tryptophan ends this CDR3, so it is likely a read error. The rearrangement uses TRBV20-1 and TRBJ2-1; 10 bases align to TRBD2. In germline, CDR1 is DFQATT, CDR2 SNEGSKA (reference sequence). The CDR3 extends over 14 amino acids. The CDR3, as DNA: TGCAATGCTAGCGGGAGTCTGACCTACAATGAGCAGTTCTTA. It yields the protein CNASGSLTYNEQFL.

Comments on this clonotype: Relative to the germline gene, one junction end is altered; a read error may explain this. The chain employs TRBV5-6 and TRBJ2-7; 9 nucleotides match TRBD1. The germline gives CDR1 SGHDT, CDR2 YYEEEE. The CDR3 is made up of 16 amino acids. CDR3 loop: CVSSLWDGTGTYEQHF. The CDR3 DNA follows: TGTGTCAGCAGCCTCTGGGACGGGACAGGGACATACGAGCAGCACTTC. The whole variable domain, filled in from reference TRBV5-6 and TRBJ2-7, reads DAGVTQSPTHLIKTRGQQVTLRCSPKSGHDTVSWYQQALGQGPQFIFQYYEEEERQRGNFPDRFSGHQFPNYSSELNVNALLLGDSALYLCVSSLWDGTGTYEQHFGPGTRLTVT.

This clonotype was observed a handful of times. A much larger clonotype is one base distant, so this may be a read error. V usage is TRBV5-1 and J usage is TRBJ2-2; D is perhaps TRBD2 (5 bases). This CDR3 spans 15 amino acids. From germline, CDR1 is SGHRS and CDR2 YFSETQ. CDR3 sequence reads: CASSLVLRTTGKLFF. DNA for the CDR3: TGCGCCAGCAGCTTGGTTCTGCGTACGACCGGGAAGCTGTTTTTT.

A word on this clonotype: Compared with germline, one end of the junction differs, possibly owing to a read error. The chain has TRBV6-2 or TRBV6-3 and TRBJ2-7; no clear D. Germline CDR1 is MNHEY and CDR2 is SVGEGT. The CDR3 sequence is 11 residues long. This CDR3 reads CTSSYGNEQYF. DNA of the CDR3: TGTACCAGCAGTTACGGAAACGAGCAGTACTTC.

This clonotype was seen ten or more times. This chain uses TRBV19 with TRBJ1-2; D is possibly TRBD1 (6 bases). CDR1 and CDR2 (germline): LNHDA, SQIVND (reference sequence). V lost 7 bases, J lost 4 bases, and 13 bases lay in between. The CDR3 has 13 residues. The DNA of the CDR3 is TGTGCCAGTACCATCTCGGACAGCTATGGCTACACCTTC. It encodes CASTISDSYGYTF.

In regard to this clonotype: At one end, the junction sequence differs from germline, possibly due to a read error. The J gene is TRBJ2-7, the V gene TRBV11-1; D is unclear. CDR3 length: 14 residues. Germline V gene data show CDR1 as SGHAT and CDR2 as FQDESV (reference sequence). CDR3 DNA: TGTGCCAGCAGCCCCGGAACTTTCTCCTACGAACAGTGCTTC. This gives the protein CASSPGTFSYEQCF.

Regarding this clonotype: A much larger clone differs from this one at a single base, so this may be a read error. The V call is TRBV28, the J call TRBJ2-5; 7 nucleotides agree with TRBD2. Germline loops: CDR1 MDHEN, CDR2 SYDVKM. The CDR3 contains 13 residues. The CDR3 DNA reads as TGTGCCAGCAAGGGAGGGCAGCAAGAGGCCCAGTACTTC. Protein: CASKGGQQEAQYF.

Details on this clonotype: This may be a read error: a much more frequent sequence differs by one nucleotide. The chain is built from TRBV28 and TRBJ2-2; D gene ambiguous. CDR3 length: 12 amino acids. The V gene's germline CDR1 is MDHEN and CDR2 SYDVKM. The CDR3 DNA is TGTGTCAGCCCAGCGAACACCGGGGAGCTGTTTTTT. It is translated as CVSPANTGELFF.

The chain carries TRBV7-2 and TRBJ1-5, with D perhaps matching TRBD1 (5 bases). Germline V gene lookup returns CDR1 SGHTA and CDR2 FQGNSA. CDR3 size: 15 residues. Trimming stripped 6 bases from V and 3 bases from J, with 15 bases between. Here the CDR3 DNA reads TGTGCCAGCAGTGGACGATGGGGGGACAATCAGCCCCAGCATTTT. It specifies CASSGRWGDNQPQHF.